This T cell receptor (beta chain) was captured in a study of blood T cell repertoires in COVID-19. This clone was picked up one time. The repertoire was sequenced with immunoSEQ multiplex PCR; TCRdb's copy has only in-frame clones and lacks some. The sample shows under 110,000 clones, about 84% of them seen only once. Per the germline V gene, CDR1 is SGHKS and CDR2 is YYEKEE (reference sequence). The CDR3 contains 17 residues. V lost 0 bases, J lost 4 bases, and 14 bases lay in between. The sequencing input was peripheral blood. This TCR derives from a woman aged 55-70 years with acute or convalescent COVID-19. The chain recombines TRBV5-5 with TRBJ1-6; weak D call: TRBD1 (6 bases). CDR3 nucleotides: TGTGCCAGCAGCTTGGAGAGTCGGCAGGGGTATAATTCACCCCTCCACTTT. Amino acid sequence: CASSLESRQGYNSPLHF.